A selection of T cell receptor beta chains follows, all from one sample in a study of T cells in tumors after PD-1 blockade. Sequenced by immunoSEQ multiplex PCR; TCRdb stores in-frame clones only, minus some. The sample consists of tens of thousands of clones, 78% of them appearing once. The specimen was PBMCs, collected before anti-PD-1 treatment. The receptor source for this set is a human donor with basal cell carcinoma. CDR3s include the opening cysteine and the closing phenylalanine or tryptophan. D genes are given only for firm matches. The size entry is marked missing in some rows and otherwise reads once, few, many or a size class.

V	size	D	J	CDR3	DNA
TRBV30	-	TRBD2	TRBJ2-7	CAWASGGVAYEQYF	TGTGCCTGGGCGTCCGGGGGGGTTGCGTACGAGCAGTACTTC
TRBV6-5	-	TRBD2	TRBJ2-2	CASSYSVAGGTGELFF	TGTGCCAGCAGTTACTCGGTAGCGGGGGGGACCGGGGAGCTGTTTTTT
TRBV24-1	-	-	TRBJ1-5	CATSDLGGNQPQHF	TGTGCCACCAGTGACCTTGGGGGCAATCAGCCCCAGCATTTT
TRBV2	-	-	TRBJ1-2	CASSLDSLYGYTF	TGTGCCAGCAGTCTGGACAGCCTTTATGGCTACACCTTC
TRBV27	-	-	TRBJ2-2	CASSPGRRTGELFF	TGTGCCAGCAGTCCGGGACGCCGAACCGGGGAGCTGTTTTTT
TRBV4-3	-	TRBD1	TRBJ2-1	CASSHLGQVLNEQFF	TGCGCCAGCAGCCACCTGGGACAGGTACTCAATGAGCAGTTCTTC
TRBV30	-	-	TRBJ2-7	CAWGGSIARTYEQYF	TGTGCCTGGGGGGGGTCAATAGCGAGAACCTACGAGCAGTACTTC
TRBV5-5	-	TRBD1	TRBJ2-7	CASSLLSGGEQYF	TGTGCCAGCAGCCTCCTATCAGGGGGCGAGCAGTACTTC
TRBV18	-	-	TRBJ1-3	CASSPRSEGLSGNTIYF	TGTGCCAGCTCACCACGTTCGGAGGGGCTCTCTGGAAACACCATATATTTT
TRBV19	-	-	TRBJ1-1	CASTRTVMNTEAFF	TGTGCCAGTACCCGGACAGTTATGAACACTGAAGCTTTCTTT
TRBV9	-	-	TRBJ1-1	CASSVGVRMNTEAFF	TGTGCCAGCAGCGTAGGGGTCAGGATGAACACTGAAGCTTTCTTT
TRBV29-1	once	-	TRBJ2-3	CSVEARGSDTQYF	TGCAGCGTTGAAGCGAGGGGATCAGATACGCAGTATTTT
TRBV19	-	TRBD1	TRBJ2-7	CASSRDRLYEQYF	TGTGCCAGTAGTAGGGACAGACTCTACGAGCAGTACTTC
TRBV7-2	few	-	TRBJ1-6	CASSPHSSGGMRTLHF	TGTGCCAGCAGCCCCCACAGTTCTGGGGGAATGAGGACCCTCCACTTT
TRBV6-5	-	-	TRBJ1-4	CATGQYVDEKLFF	TGTGCCACCGGACAGTATGTTGATGAAAAACTGTTTTTT
TRBV19	-	TRBD1	TRBJ2-4	CASSTRQGAAKNIQYF	TGTGCCAGTAGTACCCGACAGGGGGCCGCCAAAAACATTCAGTACTTC
TRBV4-3	-	TRBD2	TRBJ2-3	CASSQELVLAGGVNTQYF	TGCGCCAGCAGCCAAGAACTGGTTTTAGCGGGAGGAGTAAATACGCAGTATTTT
TRBV15	many	-	TRBJ1-4	CATSRAGALNEKLFF	TGTGCCACCAGCAGAGCGGGGGCGCTTAATGAAAAACTGTTTTTT
TRBV5-8	-	-	TRBJ2-1	CASSPRDGPKNEQFF	TGTGCCAGCAGCCCGAGGGACGGCCCCAAGAATGAGCAGTTCTTC
TRBV28	-	-	TRBJ2-5	CASSDGRRGIRETQYF	TGTGCCAGCAGTGACGGACGGAGAGGGATTCGCGAGACCCAGTACTTC
TRBV3-1/TRBV3-2	few	-	TRBJ2-7	CASSRLEEQYF	TGTGCCAGCAGCCGGTTAGAAGAGCAGTACTTC
TRBV5-1	-	TRBD2	TRBJ2-5	CASAEGLAQQTQYF	TGCGCCAGCGCGGAGGGACTAGCTCAACAGACCCAGTACTTC
TRBV24-1	-	-	TRBJ1-5	CATSADRSNQPQHF	TGTGCCACCAGTGCGGACCGAAGCAATCAGCCCCAGCATTTT
TRBV2	-	-	TRBJ1-4	CASSETQGGGEKLFF	TGTGCCAGCAGTGAAACCCAGGGAGGAGGTGAAAAACTGTTTTTT
TRBV29-1	-	-	TRBJ2-7	CSAVSRQSPYEQYF	TGCAGCGCAGTAAGCCGACAGTCCCCCTACGAGCAGTACTTC
TRBV7-6	few	-	TRBJ2-2	CASSPRDPLSDLNTGELFF	TGTGCCAGCAGCCCCCGGGACCCCTTATCCGACTTAAACACCGGGGAGCTGTTTTTT
TRBV5-1	once	-	TRBJ2-7	CASSFGAREEEQYF	TGCGCCAGCAGCTTCGGAGCCAGGGAGGAAGAGCAGTACTTC
TRBV2	few	TRBD2	TRBJ2-7	CASSEGGSGNTMQYF	TGTGCCAGCAGTGAAGGGGGTAGCGGGAATACGATGCAGTACTTC
TRBV6-2/TRBV6-3	once	TRBD2	TRBJ2-2	CASSTTSGSKSGNTGELFF	TGTGCCAGCAGTACGACTAGCGGGAGTAAGAGTGGGAACACCGGGGAGCTGTTTTTT
TRBV19	-	-	TRBJ1-6	CASSARGLPYNSPLHF	TGTGCCAGTAGTGCGAGGGGACTGCCCTATAATTCACCCCTCCACTTT
TRBV10-3	-	-	TRBJ1-1	CAIRWTGDTEAFF	TGTGCCATCAGATGGACGGGGGACACTGAAGCTTTCTTT
TRBV7-9	-	-	TRBJ2-3	CASSLAAGRRGTDTQYF	TGTGCCAGCAGCTTAGCAGCCGGACGTAGGGGCACAGATACGCAGTATTTT
TRBV11-1	-	TRBD2	TRBJ2-3	CANDPKRGHTDTQYF	TGTGCCAACGACCCCAAGCGGGGGCACACAGATACGCAGTATTTT
TRBV30	few	-	TRBJ1-2	CAWSVYRGLWGYTF	TGTGCCTGGAGTGTATACCGGGGCCTGTGGGGCTACACCTTC
TRBV4-1	-	TRBD2	TRBJ2-7	CASSQTGTSGSYEQYF	TGCGCCAGCAGCCAAACCGGGACTAGCGGGAGCTACGAGCAGTACTTC
TRBV6-2/TRBV6-3	-	TRBD2	TRBJ2-2	CASSHPGTSVVGELFF	TGTGCCAGCAGTCACCCCGGGACTAGCGTCGTGGGGGAGCTGTTTTTT
TRBV29-1	-	-	TRBJ2-3	CSVLEGYRLDTQYF	TGCAGCGTTCTAGAGGGGTACCGATTAGATACGCAGTATTTT
TRBV7-3	-	-	TRBJ2-1	CASSPLAGAYNEQFF	TGTGCCAGCAGCCCACTTGCGGGGGCTTACAATGAGCAGTTCTTC
TRBV19	once	-	TRBJ1-1	CASSSGASLNTEAFF	TGTGCCAGTAGTAGTGGTGCCAGCTTAAACACTGAAGCTTTCTTT
TRBV5-1	-	-	TRBJ1-6	CASSPQGANSPLHF	TGCGCCAGCAGCCCCCAAGGGGCCAATTCACCCCTCCACTTT
TRBV2	-	-	TRBJ1-6	CASSQTGSRSPLHF	TGTGCCAGCAGTCAAACAGGGTCCCGGTCACCCCTCCACTTT
TRBV24-1	-	-	TRBJ1-5	CATSAGTASNQPQHF	TGTGCCACCAGCGCCGGGACGGCTAGCAATCAGCCCCAGCATTTT
TRBV28	medium-sized	TRBD1	TRBJ1-3	CASSPGQGPSSGNTIYF	TGTGCCAGCAGCCCCGGACAGGGGCCCAGCTCTGGAAACACCATATATTTT
TRBV27	-	-	TRBJ2-2	CASSSGYTGELFF	TGTGCCAGCAGTTCGGGTTACACCGGGGAGCTGTTTTTT
TRBV5-1	-	-	TRBJ2-5	CASSLAQARQETQYF	TGCGCCAGCAGCTTGGCGCAGGCCCGTCAAGAGACCCAGTACTTC